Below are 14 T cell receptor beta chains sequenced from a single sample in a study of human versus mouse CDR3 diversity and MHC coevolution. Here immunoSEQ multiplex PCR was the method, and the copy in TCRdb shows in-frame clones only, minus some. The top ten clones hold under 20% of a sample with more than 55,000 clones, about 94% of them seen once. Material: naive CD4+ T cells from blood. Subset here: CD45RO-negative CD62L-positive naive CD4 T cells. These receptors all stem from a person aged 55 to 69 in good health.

CDR3 in DNA: TGTGCCAGCAGCCCTAGACAGGGGGAGGTCGGGGAGCTGTTTTTT. It translates to CASSPRQGEVGELFF. The V gene is TRBV7-3, the J gene TRBJ2-2, with TRBD1 matching over 9 bases. V was pared by 5 bases and J by 7 bases, with 8 bases of the junction left unmatched. CDR3 length equals 15 residues. Germline V CDR1 and CDR2: SGHTA, FQGTGA.

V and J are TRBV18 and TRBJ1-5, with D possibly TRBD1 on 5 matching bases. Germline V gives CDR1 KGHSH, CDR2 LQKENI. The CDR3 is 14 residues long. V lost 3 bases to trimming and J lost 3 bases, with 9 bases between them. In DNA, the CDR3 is TGTGCCAGCTCACCTCCGACAGACAATCAGCCCCAGCATTTT. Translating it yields CASSPPTDNQPQHF.

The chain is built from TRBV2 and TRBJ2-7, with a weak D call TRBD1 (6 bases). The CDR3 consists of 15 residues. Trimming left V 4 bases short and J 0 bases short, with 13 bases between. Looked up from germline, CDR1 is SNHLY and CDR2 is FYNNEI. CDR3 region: CASSGETGRSYEQYF. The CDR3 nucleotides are TGTGCCAGCAGTGGGGAGACAGGCCGCTCCTACGAGCAGTACTTC. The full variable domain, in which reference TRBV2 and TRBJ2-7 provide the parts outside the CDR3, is EPEVTQTPSHQVTQMGQEVILRCVPISNHLYFYWYRQILGQKVEFLVSFYNNEISEKSEIFDDQFSVERPDGSNFTLKIRSTKLEDSAMYFCASSGETGRSYEQYFGPGTRLTVT.

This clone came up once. For the CDR3, the DNA is TGTGCCTGGAGTGGACCGGGACTAGCGAGAAGTCCCTACGAGCAGTACTTC. This codes for CAWSGPGLARSPYEQYF. V usage is TRBV30 and J usage is TRBJ2-7; 10 bases fit TRBD2. In germline, CDR1 is GTSNPN, CDR2 SVGIG (reference sequence). V lost 1 base, J lost 2 bases, and 11 bases stayed unmatched. CDR3 length: 17 residues.

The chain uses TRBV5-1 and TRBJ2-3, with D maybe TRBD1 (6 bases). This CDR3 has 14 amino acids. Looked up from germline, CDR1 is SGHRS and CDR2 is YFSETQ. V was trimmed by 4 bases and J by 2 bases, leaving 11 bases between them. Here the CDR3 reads CASSPGQTTDTQYF. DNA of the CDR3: TGCGCCAGCAGCCCTGGACAGACCACAGATACGCAGTATTTT.

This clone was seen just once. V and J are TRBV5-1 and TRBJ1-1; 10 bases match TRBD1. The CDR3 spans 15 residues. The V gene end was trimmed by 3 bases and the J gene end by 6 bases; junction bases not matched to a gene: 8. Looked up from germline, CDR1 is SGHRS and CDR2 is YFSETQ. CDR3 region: CASSSTPGQGPEAFF. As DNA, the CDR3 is TGCGCCAGCAGCTCCACACCGGGACAGGGGCCTGAAGCTTTCTTT.

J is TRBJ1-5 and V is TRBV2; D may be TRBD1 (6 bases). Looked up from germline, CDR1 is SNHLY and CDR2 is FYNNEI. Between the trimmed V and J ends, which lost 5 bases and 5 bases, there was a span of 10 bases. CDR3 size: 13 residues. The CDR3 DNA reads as TGTGCCAGCAGTCAAGGGGGGGATCAGCCCCAGCATTTT. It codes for CASSQGGDQPQHF.

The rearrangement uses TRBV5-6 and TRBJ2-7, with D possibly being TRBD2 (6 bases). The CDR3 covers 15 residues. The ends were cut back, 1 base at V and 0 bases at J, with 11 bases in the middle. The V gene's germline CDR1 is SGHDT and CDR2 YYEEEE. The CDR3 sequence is CASSLNIGGSYEQYF. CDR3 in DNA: TGTGCCAGCAGCTTGAATATCGGGGGCTCCTACGAGCAGTACTTC.

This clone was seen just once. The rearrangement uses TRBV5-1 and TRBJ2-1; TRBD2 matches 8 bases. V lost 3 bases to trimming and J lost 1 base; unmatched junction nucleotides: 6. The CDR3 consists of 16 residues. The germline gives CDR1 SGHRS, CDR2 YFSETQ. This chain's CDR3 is CASSSGGGYSYNEQFF. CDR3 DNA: TGCGCCAGCAGCTCCGGGGGGGGTTATTCCTACAATGAGCAGTTCTTC.

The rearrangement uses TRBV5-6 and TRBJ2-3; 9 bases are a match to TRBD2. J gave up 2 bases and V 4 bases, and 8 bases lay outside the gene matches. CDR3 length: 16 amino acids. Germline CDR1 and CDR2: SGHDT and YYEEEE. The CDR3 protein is CASSLGGLADTDTQYF. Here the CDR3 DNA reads TGTGCCAGCAGCCTGGGGGGACTAGCCGACACAGATACGCAGTATTTT.

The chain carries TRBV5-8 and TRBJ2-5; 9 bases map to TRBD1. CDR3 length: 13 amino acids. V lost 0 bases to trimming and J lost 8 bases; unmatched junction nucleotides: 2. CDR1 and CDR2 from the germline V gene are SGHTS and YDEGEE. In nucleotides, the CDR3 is TGTGCCAGCAGCTTGGACAGGGGGCGAACCCAGTACTTC. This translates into CASSLDRGRTQYF.

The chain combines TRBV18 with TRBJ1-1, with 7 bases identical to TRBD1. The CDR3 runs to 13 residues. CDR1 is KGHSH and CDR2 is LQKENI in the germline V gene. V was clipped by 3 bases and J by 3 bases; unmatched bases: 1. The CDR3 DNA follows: TGTGCCAGCTCACCCAGGGGGGACACTGAAGCTTTCTTT. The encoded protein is CASSPRGDTEAFF.

CDR3 sequence: CATSRDLSGSSYNEQFF. The CDR3 nucleotides read TGTGCCACCAGCAGAGACTTAAGCGGCAGCTCCTACAATGAGCAGTTCTTC. V and J are TRBV15 and TRBJ2-1, with a possible D match to TRBD2 (5 bases). Germline CDR1 reads LNHNV; CDR2 reads YYDKDF (reference sequence). CDR3 length: 17 amino acids. Deletions cut 0 bases from V and 0 bases from J, with 12 bases between.

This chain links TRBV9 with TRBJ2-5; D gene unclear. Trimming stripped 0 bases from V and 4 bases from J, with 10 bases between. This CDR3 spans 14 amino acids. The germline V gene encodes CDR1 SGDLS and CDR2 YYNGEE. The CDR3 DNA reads TGTGCCAGCAGCGTAGTACCAGACACAGAGACCCAGTACTTC. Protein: CASSVVPDTETQYF.